One sample yielded the 32 T cell receptor beta chains listed below, sequenced in a study of Graves' ophthalmopathy and Graves' hyperthyroidism. The authors amplified TCR beta CDR3 regions from RNA transcripts. The authors performed first-round RT-PCR with HTBI primers and then a second-round multiplex PCR. TCRdb recomputed calls from the multiplex PCR reads with MiXCR, one row per CDR3 protein. Here the sample spans nearly 400,000 distinct CDR3 sequences, approximately 16% being singletons. Sequencing was performed on peripheral blood. The receptors here all came from a woman under 30 with Graves' ophthalmopathy.

In this sample, this clonotype turned up many times. CDR3 protein: CASSDRTGELFF. The CDR3 nucleotides are TGTGCCAGTAGCGACCGGACCGGGGAGCTGTTTTTT. This chain connects TRBV19 to TRBJ2-2; D ambiguous. V shed 6 bases and J shed 5 bases, with 7 bases lying between them. The germline gives CDR1 LNHDA, CDR2 SQIVND (reference sequence). The CDR3 contains 12 residues.

The chain couples TRBV9 to TRBJ1-1; D possibly corresponds to TRBD1 (6 bases). This CDR3 is built from 15 residues. V dropped 4 bases and J dropped 0 bases, with 13 bases sitting between them. Germline V gene lookup returns CDR1 SGDLS and CDR2 YYNGEE. The CDR3 DNA is TGTGCCAGCAGCCCGAGGACAGTTTTGAACACTGAAGCTTTCTTT. Translated, it gives CASSPRTVLNTEAFF. Full variable domain (remainder filled in from reference TRBV9 and TRBJ1-1): DSGVTQTPKHLITATGQRVTLRCSPRSGDLSVYWYQQSLDQGLQFLIQYYNGEERAKGNILERFSAQQFPDLHSELNLSSLELGDSALYFCASSPRTVLNTEAFFGQGTRLTVV.

This sequence joins TRBV28 and TRBJ2-7; D is possibly TRBD2 (5 bases). CDR1 and CDR2 from the germline V gene are MDHEN and SYDVKM. CDR3 length equals 12 residues. Trimming pared 3 bases from V and 5 bases from J, leaving 8 bases between. The CDR3 nucleotides are TGTGCCAGCAGTTTTGACGGGAACGAGCAGTACTTC. Its translation is CASSFDGNEQYF.

This clonotype was seen repeatedly, ten times or more. At one end the junction does not follow the germline gene, possibly because of a read error. The V and J genes are TRBV6-1 and TRBJ2-7; D may correspond to TRBD1 or TRBD2 (5 bases each). The germline V gene encodes CDR1 MNHNS and CDR2 SASEGT. The CDR3 runs 14 residues. CDR3 amino acids: CAGSEKGRTYEQYF. The DNA of the CDR3 is TGTGCCGGCAGTGAAAAGGGACGGACCTACGAGCAGTACTTC.

This clonotype was picked up many times. CDR3 in amino acids: CASTAGGGNEQYF. As DNA, the CDR3 is TGTGCCAGCACCGCAGGCGGAGGGAACGAGCAGTACTTC. The chain is built from TRBV6-5 and TRBJ2-7, with a possible D match to TRBD2 (6 bases). The germline V and J ends were trimmed by 7 bases and 5 bases, with 15 bases remaining between them. CDR3 length equals 13 residues. Per the germline V gene, CDR1 is MNHEY and CDR2 is SVGAGI.

This rearrangement joins TRBV12-3 or TRBV12-4 to TRBJ2-7; TRBD2 matches at 8 bases. This CDR3 comprises 15 residues. Trimming removed 4 bases from V and 4 bases from J; junction bases left unmatched: 9. The CDR3 reads CASSWGTRGPYEQYF. In DNA form, the CDR3 reads TGTGCCAGCAGTTGGGGGACTAGAGGTCCTTACGAGCAGTACTTC.

This rearrangement joins TRBV5-1 to TRBJ2-2; 11 bases are shared with TRBD1. CDR1 and CDR2 from the germline V gene are SGHRS and YFSETQ. V lost 4 bases to trimming and J lost 10 bases; unmatched junction nucleotides: 9. The length of the CDR3 is 15 residues. CDR3 DNA: TGCGCCAGCAGCCCAGGGACAGGGGGTAGCGCGGAGCTGTTTTTT. Translating gives CASSPGTGGSAELFF.

This clonotype was seen many times. V gene TRBV20-1 combines with J gene TRBJ2-7; 9 bases line up with TRBD1. V lost 5 bases, J lost 4 bases, and 9 bases stayed unmatched. CDR1 is DFQATT and CDR2 is SNEGSKA in the germline V gene (reference sequence). The CDR3 loop spans 14 amino acids. The CDR3 nucleotides read TGCAGTGCTGAAACGGGACAGGGAACATACGAGCAGTACTTC. Its translation: CSAETGQGTYEQYF.

The V call is TRBV12-3 or TRBV12-4, the J call TRBJ2-4; a possible D gene is TRBD1 (6 bases). V lost 3 bases and J 10 bases, leaving 10 bases between the germline ends. The CDR3 extends over 12 amino acids. CDR3 DNA: TGTGCCAGCAGTTTGGGGACAAATATTCAGTACTTC. This gives the protein CASSLGTNIQYF.

This clonotype was recorded at least ten times. V is TRBV28 and J is TRBJ2-5; a weak D match, TRBD1 (6 bases). There are 13 residues in the CDR3. CDR1 and CDR2 from the germline V gene are MDHEN and SYDVKM. Deletions cut 6 bases from V and 2 bases from J, with 10 bases between. In DNA form, the CDR3 reads TGTGCCAGCAGCACCGGACAGCAAGAGACCCAGTACTTC. Protein product: CASSTGQQETQYF.

This clonotype was found many times. This chain uses TRBV28 with TRBJ1-1; D unresolved. The CDR3 has 13 residues. Deletions cut 5 bases from V and 7 bases from J, with 14 bases between. The germline CDR1 and CDR2 sequences are MDHEN and SYDVKM. CDR3 DNA sequence: TGTGCCAGCAGTCCCGCCAGCCAGCTTGAAGCTTTCTTT. Translation: CASSPASQLEAFF.

This clonotype was seen at least ten times. The rearrangement joins TRBV12-3 or TRBV12-4 to TRBJ2-7; D assignment may be TRBD1 or TRBD2 (5 bases each). V dropped 6 bases and J dropped 0 bases, with 12 bases sitting between them. The CDR3 contains 14 residues. The CDR3 loop is CASRPGTGSYEQYF. The CDR3 coding sequence is TGTGCCAGCAGACCCGGGACCGGCTCCTACGAGCAGTACTTC.

This clonotype was detected many times. CDR3 amino acids: CATGDDFGIYGYTF. The CDR3 DNA reads as TGCGCCACAGGGGACGACTTCGGCATCTATGGCTACACCTTC. This rearrangement joins TRBV4-1 to TRBJ1-2; possible D gene TRBD1, 6 bases. The CDR3 length is 14 residues. CDR1 is MGHRA and CDR2 is YSYEKL in the germline V gene. Between the trimmed V and J ends, which lost 10 bases and 4 bases, there was a span of 19 bases.

In this sample, this clonotype turned up a few times. The CDR3 protein is CASSYYPGTRNYGYTF. The CDR3 DNA reads TGTGCCAGCAGTTACTATCCCGGGACAAGGAATTATGGCTACACCTTC. The chain recombines TRBV6-5 with TRBJ1-2; tentatively, D is TRBD1 (6 bases). This CDR3 is built from 16 residues. The germline V and J ends were trimmed by 1 base and 5 bases, with 17 bases remaining between them. Germline assignment: CDR1 MNHEY and CDR2 SVGAGI.

This clonotype came up many times. This chain uses TRBV7-8 with TRBJ2-7; 9 nucleotides align to TRBD1. The CDR3 extends over 15 amino acids. Germline V CDR1 and CDR2: SGHVS, FQNEAQ. Trimming cost V 4 bases and J 0 bases; bases outside gene matches: 4. The CDR3 nucleotides are TGTGCCAGCAGCTCCCGGACAGGGGACTCCTACGAGCAGTACTTC. Translation gives CASSSRTGDSYEQYF.

Many counts were recorded for this clonotype. V gene TRBV20-1 combines with J gene TRBJ1-1; D is uncertain. This CDR3 has 11 residues. Germline V gene lookup returns CDR1 DFQATT and CDR2 SNEGSKA (reference sequence). The CDR3 is CRPPGNTEAFF. The DNA for the CDR3 is TGCAGGCCACCCGGGAACACTGAAGCTTTCTTT.

This clonotype was seen ten or more times. The chain carries TRBV20-1 and TRBJ1-1, with D perhaps matching TRBD1 (5 bases). The CDR3 is 17 residues long. Trimming removed 1 base from V and 0 bases from J, with 18 bases in between. CDR1 and CDR2 (germline): DFQATT, SNEGSKA (reference sequence). As DNA, the CDR3 is TGCAGTGCTAGAGGGGACGGCACTCATAAAATGAACACTGAAGCTTTCTTT. It is translated as CSARGDGTHKMNTEAFF.

Ten or more counts support this clonotype. The DNA is omitted, as the CDR3 cannot be located on it reliably, and the CDR3 follows TCRdb's listing. This chain links TRBV12-5 with TRBJ1-1; TRBD1 reflects the table's D call only, with no check against the DNA. In germline, CDR1 is LGHNT, CDR2 FRNRAP. The CDR3 is 18 amino acids long, termini counted. Here the CDR3 reads CASGLGTGALVSNTEAFF.

This clonotype came up many times. V usage is TRBV5-1 and J usage is TRBJ1-1; D uncertain. The V gene lost 0 bases and the J gene lost 1 base, with 13 bases spanning the gap. CDR1 SGHRS and CDR2 YFSETQ come from the germline V gene. CDR3 length equals 16 residues. The CDR3: CASSLAWTGRNTEAFF. In nucleotides, the CDR3 is TGCGCCAGCAGCTTGGCCTGGACGGGGAGGAACACTGAAGCTTTCTTT.

This clonotype was recorded many times. The chain links TRBV28 to TRBJ2-5, with TRBD1 matching over 9 bases. The ends lost 4 bases at V and 3 bases at J; junction bases unmatched: 6. CDR1 MDHEN and CDR2 SYDVKM come from the germline V gene. The CDR3 runs to 15 residues. The CDR3 DNA reads TGTGCCAGCAGTTCCCCCGGGACAGGGAAAGAGACCCAGTACTTC. Encoded protein: CASSSPGTGKETQYF. Together with reference TRBV28 and TRBJ2-5, the CDR3 gives the full variable domain: DVKVTQSSRYLVKRTGEKVFLECVQDMDHENMFWYRQDPGLGLRLIYFSYDVKMKEKGDIPEGYSVSREKKERFSLILESASTNQTSMYLCASSSPGTGKETQYFGPGTRLLVL.

This clonotype was observed at least ten times. The V and J genes are TRBV7-2 and TRBJ2-5, with D perhaps being TRBD1 or TRBD2 (6 bases each). Germline CDR1 SGHTA, CDR2 FQGNSA. V lost 1 base and J lost 1, with 10 bases in between. This CDR3 is 15 amino acids long. The CDR3 region is CASSLGGAVQETQYF. The CDR3 nucleotides read TGTGCCAGCAGCTTAGGGGGGGCCGTCCAAGAGACCCAGTACTTC.

This clonotype was counted ten times or more. The chain joins TRBV12-3 or TRBV12-4 to TRBJ1-6; 8 nucleotides match TRBD1. The CDR3 sequence is 15 residues long. J gave up 7 bases and V 4 bases, and 6 bases lay outside the gene matches. The CDR3 loop reads CASSSGQGRNSPLHF. The CDR3 DNA follows: TGTGCCAGCAGTTCCGGACAGGGTAGAAATTCACCCCTCCACTTT.

This clonotype was counted many times. The chain is built from TRBV7-6 and TRBJ2-7; possible D gene TRBD1, 5 bases. V lost 6 bases and J lost 2, with 17 bases in between. The CDR3 has 15 residues. The germline V gene has CDR1 SGHVS and CDR2 FNYEAQ. The CDR3 DNA reads TGTGCCAGCAGTCCGGAAGGGGCTCAAACCTACGAGCAGTACTTC. As protein: CASSPEGAQTYEQYF.

There are a few counts of this clonotype. The chain is built from TRBV29-1 and TRBJ1-5; D is possibly TRBD1 (5 bases). V lost 4 bases and J lost 5, with 18 bases in between. This CDR3 comprises 15 residues. From germline, CDR1 is SQVTM and CDR2 ANQGSEA. The CDR3 nucleotides read TGCAGCGTTGTTGTGCGGCAGGGCTACGATCAGCCCCAGCATTTT. It encodes CSVVVRQGYDQPQHF.

This clonotype was seen once. The genes are TRBV7-2 and TRBJ1-2; D gene unclear. The germline gives CDR1 SGHTA, CDR2 FQGNSA. V was trimmed by 4 bases and J by 7 bases, leaving 13 bases between them. The CDR3 contains 13 residues. The CDR3 DNA reads TGTGCCAGCAGCTCCTCCGAGCGGAGTGGCTACACCTTC. It translates to CASSSSERSGYTF.

This clonotype has at least ten counts. The chain couples TRBV9 to TRBJ2-7; D tentatively fits TRBD1 or TRBD2 (6 bases each). Germline CDR1 reads SGDLS; CDR2 reads YYNGEE. CDR3 size: 15 residues. V lost 5 bases, J lost 0 bases, and 15 bases lay in between. CDR3 DNA: TGTGCCAGCAGTCCCCGGGGGCTAGCCTCCTACGAGCAGTACTTC. Protein sequence: CASSPRGLASYEQYF.

This clonotype was picked up many times. This sequence joins TRBV6-4 and TRBJ1-5, with D tentatively TRBD1 (5 bases). Between the trimmed V and J ends, which lost 5 bases and 7 bases, there was a span of 24 bases. Germline V lookup: CDR1 MRHNA, CDR2 SNTAGT. This CDR3 contains 17 residues. The CDR3 sequence is CASSPRRQTRRGQPQHF. As DNA, the CDR3 is TGTGCCAGCAGTCCCCGGAGGCAGACTCGCCGGGGGCAGCCCCAGCATTTT.

The gene calls are TRBV11-3 and TRBJ1-1, with D unclear. V lost 5 bases to trimming and J lost 1 base, with 11 bases between them. Germline values: CDR1 SGHNT, CDR2 YENEEA. CDR3 length equals 14 residues. The CDR3 DNA sequence: TGTGCCAGCAGCGTTAAACAAGGGAACACTGAAGCTTTCTTT. Its protein is CASSVKQGNTEAFF.

This clonotype was picked up many times. V is TRBV7-2 and J is TRBJ1-5, with D maybe TRBD1 (5 bases). The V gene lost 5 bases and the J gene lost 7 bases, with 12 bases spanning the gap. Germline V gives CDR1 SGHTA, CDR2 FQGNSA. CDR3 size: 13 residues. The CDR3 nucleotides are TGTGCCAGCAGCCCCTTCGGGGGACAGCCCCAGCATTTT. Translated: CASSPFGGQPQHF.

This clonotype was seen at least ten times. V is TRBV6-1 and J is TRBJ2-5; D is undetermined. The length of the CDR3 is 12 residues. In germline, CDR1 is MNHNS, CDR2 SASEGT. With 4 bases removed from V and 5 bases from J, the gap between germline ends came to 8 bases. This CDR3 is CASSASFETQYF. The CDR3 bases are TGTGCCAGCAGTGCCTCATTTGAGACCCAGTACTTC.

This clonotype was detected only a few times. The chain combines TRBV28 with TRBJ2-4; D unclear. V was cut by 5 bases and J by 0 bases, with 8 bases left in between. The CDR3 totals 14 residues. Germline CDR1 and CDR2: MDHEN and SYDVKM. The CDR3 nucleotides are TGTGCCAGCAGTCGACGGGTAGCCAAAAACATTCAGTACTTC. Its protein product is CASSRRVAKNIQYF.

This clonotype was counted ten times or more. The V and J genes are TRBV6-1 and TRBJ1-2; 7 positions match TRBD1. The germline V gene has CDR1 MNHNS and CDR2 SASEGT. The CDR3 is 12 residues long. V lost 5 bases, J lost 7 bases, and 4 bases stayed unmatched. The CDR3 spells CASSPTGTGYTF. CDR3 sequence (DNA): TGTGCCAGCAGTCCGACAGGGACTGGCTACACCTTC.